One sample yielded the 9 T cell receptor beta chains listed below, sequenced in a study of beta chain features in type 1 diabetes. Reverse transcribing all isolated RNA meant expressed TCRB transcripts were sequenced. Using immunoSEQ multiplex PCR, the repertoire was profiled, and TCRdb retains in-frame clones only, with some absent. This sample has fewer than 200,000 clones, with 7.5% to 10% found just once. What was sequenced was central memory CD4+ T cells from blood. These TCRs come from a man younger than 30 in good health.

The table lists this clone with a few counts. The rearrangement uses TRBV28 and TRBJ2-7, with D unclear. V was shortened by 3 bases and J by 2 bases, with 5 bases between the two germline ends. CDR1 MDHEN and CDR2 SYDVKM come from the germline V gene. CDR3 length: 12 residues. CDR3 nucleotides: TGTGCCAGCAGTTTGGCAGCCTACGAGCAGTACTTC. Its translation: CASSLAAYEQYF.

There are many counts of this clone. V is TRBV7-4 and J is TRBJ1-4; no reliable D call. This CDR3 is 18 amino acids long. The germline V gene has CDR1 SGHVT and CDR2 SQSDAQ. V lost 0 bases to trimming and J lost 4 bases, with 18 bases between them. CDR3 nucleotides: TGTGCCAGCAGCTTAGCGCGCCTGTTCGTAGAGGGTAATGAAAAACTGTTTTTT. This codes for CASSLARLFVEGNEKLFF.

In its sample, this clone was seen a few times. The CDR3: CASSLTALGDTQYF. The CDR3 DNA sequence: TGCGCCAGCAGCTTGACGGCCCTCGGGGATACGCAGTATTTT. The rearrangement joins TRBV5-1 to TRBJ2-3; D is ambiguous. V was cut by 1 base and J by 6 bases, with 12 bases left in between. The germline gives CDR1 SGHRS, CDR2 YFSETQ. This CDR3 has 14 residues.

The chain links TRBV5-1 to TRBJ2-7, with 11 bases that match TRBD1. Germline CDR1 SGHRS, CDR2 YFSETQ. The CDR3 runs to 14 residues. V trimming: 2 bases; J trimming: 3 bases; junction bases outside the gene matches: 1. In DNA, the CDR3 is TGCGCCAGCAGCTTAGGGACAGGGGGCTACGAGCAGTACTTC. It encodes CASSLGTGGYEQYF.

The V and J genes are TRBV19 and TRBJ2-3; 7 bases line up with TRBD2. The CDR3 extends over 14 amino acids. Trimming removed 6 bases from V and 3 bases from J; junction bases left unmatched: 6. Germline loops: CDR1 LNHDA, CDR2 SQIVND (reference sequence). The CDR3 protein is CASRPGGSTDTQYF. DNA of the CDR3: TGTGCCAGTAGGCCTGGCGGGAGTACAGATACGCAGTATTTT. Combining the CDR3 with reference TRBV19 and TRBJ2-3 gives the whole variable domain DGGITQSPKYLFRKEGQNVTLSCEQNLNHDAMYWYRQDPGQGLRLIYYSQIVNDFQKGDIAEGYSVSREKKESFPLTVTSAQKNPTAFYLCASRPGGSTDTQYFGPGTRLTVL.

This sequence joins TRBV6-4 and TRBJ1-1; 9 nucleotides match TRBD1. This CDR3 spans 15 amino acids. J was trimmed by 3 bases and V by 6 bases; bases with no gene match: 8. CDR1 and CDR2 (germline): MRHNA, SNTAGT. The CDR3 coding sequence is TGTGCCAGCAGCGACACAGGGGGCGGCGACACTGAAGCTTTCTTT. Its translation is CASSDTGGGDTEAFF.

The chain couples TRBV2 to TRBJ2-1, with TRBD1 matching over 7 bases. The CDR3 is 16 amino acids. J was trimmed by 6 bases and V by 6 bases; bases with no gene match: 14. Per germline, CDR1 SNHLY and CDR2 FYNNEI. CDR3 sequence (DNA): TGTGCCAGCAGCCCTAGACAGGGCTGGGGGTCCAATGAGCAGTTCTTC. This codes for CASSPRQGWGSNEQFF.

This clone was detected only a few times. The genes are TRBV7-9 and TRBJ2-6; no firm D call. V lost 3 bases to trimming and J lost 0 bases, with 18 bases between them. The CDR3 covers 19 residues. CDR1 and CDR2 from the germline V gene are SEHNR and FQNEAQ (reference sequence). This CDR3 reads CASSFLRHSNRSGANVLTF. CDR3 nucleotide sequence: TGTGCCAGCAGCTTTTTACGACACTCGAATCGCTCTGGGGCCAACGTCCTGACTTTC.

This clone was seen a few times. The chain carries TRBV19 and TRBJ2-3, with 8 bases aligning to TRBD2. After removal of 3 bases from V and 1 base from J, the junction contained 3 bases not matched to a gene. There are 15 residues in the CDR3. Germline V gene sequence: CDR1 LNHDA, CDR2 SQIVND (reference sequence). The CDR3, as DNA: TGTGCCAGTAGTATCTCGCGGGGGGGCACAGATACGCAGTATTTT. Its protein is CASSISRGGTDTQYF.